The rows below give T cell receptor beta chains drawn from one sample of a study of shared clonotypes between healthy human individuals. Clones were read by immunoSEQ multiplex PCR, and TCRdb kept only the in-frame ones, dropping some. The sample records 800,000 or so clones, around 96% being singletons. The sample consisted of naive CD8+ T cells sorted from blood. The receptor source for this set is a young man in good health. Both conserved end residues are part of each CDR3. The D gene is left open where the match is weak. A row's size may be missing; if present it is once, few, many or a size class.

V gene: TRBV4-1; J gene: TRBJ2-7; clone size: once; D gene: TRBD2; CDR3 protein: CASSQGFTGTSRFYEQYF; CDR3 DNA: TGCGCCAGCAGCCAAGGTTTTACCGGGACTAGCAGGTTCTACGAGCAGTACTTC
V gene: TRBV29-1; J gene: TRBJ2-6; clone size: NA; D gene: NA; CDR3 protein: CSVDPGFGANVLTF; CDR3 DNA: TGCAGCGTTGATCCGGGGTTTGGGGCCAACGTCCTGACTTTC
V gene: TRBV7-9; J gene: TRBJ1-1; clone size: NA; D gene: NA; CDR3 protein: CASTPYSNTEAFF; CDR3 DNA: TGTGCCAGCACCCCTTATTCTAACACTGAAGCTTTCTTT
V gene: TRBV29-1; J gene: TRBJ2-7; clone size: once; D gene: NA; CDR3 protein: CSVLTGLSYEQYF; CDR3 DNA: TGCAGCGTTTTAACGGGACTGAGCTACGAGCAGTACTTC
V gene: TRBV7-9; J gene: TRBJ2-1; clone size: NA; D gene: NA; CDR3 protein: CASSLLGSSYNEQFF; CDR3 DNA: TGTGCCAGCAGCCTTTTAGGCAGCTCCTACAATGAGCAGTTCTTC
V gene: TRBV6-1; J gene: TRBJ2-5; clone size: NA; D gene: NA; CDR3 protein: CASSDSRQQETQYF; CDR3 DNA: TGTGCCAGCAGTGATTCTAGACAGCAAGAGACCCAGTACTTC
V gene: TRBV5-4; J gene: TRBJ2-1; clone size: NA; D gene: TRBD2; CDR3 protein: CASSPGLADSSPLSYNEQFF; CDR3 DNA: TGTGCCAGCAGCCCGGGACTAGCGGACTCTTCACCTCTCTCCTACAATGAGCAGTTCTTC
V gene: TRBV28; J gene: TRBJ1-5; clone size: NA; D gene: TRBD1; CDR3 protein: CASSSGTGAFTSNQPQHF; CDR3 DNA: TGTGCCAGCAGTTCCGGGACAGGGGCGTTTACGAGCAATCAGCCCCAGCATTTT
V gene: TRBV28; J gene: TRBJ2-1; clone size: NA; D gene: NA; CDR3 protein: CASSLALTGVHEQFF; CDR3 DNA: TGTGCCAGCAGTTTGGCCCTCACGGGGGTCCACGAGCAGTTCTTC
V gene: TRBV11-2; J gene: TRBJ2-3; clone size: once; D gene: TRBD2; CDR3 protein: CASSTTSGTSADTQYF; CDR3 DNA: TGTGCCAGCAGCACGACTAGCGGGACCTCGGCAGATACGCAGTATTTT
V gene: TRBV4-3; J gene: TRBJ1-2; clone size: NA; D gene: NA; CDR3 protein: CASSQDVGSGGYTF; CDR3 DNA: TGCGCCAGCAGCCAAGACGTAGGGTCCGGGGGCTACACCTTC
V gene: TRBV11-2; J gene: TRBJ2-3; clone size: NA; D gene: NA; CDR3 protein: CASSLGTTDTQYF; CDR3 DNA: TGTGCCAGCAGCTTAGGAACGACAGATACGCAGTATTTT
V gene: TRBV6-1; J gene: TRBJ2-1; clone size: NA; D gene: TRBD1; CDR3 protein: CASSGILGTGSADEQFF; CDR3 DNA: TGTGCCAGCAGTGGTATCCTTGGGACAGGGTCGGCTGATGAGCAGTTCTTC
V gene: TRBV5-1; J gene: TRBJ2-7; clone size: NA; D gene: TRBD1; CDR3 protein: CASSLADRDSYEQYF; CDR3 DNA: TGCGCCAGCAGCTTGGCGGACAGGGACTCCTACGAGCAGTACTTC
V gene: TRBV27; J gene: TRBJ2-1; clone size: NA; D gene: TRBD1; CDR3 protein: CATRQGYPSSYNEQFF; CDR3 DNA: TGTGCCACCCGACAGGGGTACCCGAGCTCCTACAATGAGCAGTTCTTC
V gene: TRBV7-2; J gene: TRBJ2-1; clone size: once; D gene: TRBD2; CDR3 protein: CASSFPGAIAGGIYNEQFF; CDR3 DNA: TGTGCCAGCAGCTTCCCCGGGGCAATAGCGGGAGGGATCTACAATGAGCAGTTCTTC